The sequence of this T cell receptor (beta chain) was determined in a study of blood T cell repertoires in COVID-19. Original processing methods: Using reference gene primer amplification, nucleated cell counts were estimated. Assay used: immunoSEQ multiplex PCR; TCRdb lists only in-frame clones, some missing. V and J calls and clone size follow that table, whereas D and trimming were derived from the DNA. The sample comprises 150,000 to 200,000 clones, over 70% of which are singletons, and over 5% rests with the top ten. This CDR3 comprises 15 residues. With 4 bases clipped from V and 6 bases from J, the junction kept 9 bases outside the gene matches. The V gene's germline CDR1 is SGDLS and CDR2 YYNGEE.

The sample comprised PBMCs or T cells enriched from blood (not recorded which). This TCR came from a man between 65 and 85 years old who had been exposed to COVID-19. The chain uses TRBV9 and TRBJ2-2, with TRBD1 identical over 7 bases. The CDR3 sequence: CASSITGTAAGELFF. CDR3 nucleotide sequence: TGTGCCAGCAGCATAACCGGGACAGCGGCCGGGGAGCTGTTTTTT.